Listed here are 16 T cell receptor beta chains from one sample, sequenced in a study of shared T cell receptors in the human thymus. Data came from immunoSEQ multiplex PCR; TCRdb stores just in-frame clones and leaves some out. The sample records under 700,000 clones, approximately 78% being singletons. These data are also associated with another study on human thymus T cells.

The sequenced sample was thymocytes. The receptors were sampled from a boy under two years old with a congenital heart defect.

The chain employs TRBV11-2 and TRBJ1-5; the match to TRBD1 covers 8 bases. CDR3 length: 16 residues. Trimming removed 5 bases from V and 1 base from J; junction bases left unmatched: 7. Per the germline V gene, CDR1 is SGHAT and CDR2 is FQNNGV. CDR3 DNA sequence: TGTGCCAGCAGCCGACACCGGGACAGGAGCAATCAGCCCCAGCATTTT. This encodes CASSRHRDRSNQPQHF.

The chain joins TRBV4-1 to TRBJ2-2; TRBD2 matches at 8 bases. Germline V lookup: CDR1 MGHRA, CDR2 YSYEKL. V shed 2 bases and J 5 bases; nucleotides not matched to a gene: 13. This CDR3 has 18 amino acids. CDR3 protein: CASSQWDESGSGTGELFF. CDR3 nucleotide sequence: TGCGCCAGCAGCCAATGGGATGAAAGCGGGAGTGGTACCGGGGAGCTGTTTTTT.

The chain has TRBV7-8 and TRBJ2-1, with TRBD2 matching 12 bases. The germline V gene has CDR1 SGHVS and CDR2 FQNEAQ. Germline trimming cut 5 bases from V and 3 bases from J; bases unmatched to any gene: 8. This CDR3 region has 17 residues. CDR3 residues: CASSESSGRADYNEQFF. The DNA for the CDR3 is TGTGCCAGCAGCGAGTCTAGCGGGAGGGCCGACTACAATGAGCAGTTCTTC.

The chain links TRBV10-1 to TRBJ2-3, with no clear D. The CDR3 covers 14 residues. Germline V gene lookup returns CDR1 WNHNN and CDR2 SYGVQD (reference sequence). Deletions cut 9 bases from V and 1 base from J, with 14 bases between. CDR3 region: CAREPKRGTDTQYF. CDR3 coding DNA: TGCGCCAGGGAACCAAAACGGGGCACAGATACGCAGTATTTT.

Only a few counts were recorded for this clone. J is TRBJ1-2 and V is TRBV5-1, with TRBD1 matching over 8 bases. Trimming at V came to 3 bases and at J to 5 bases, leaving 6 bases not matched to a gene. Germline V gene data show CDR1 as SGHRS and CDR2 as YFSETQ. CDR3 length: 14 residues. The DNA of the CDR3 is TGCGCCAGCAGCTCGGGACAGGCTCCATATGGCTACACCTTC. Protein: CASSSGQAPYGYTF. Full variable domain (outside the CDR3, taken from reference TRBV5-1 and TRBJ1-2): KAGVTQTPRYLIKTRGQQVTLSCSPISGHRSVSWYQQTPGQGLQFLFEYFSETQRNKGNFPGRFSGRQFSNSRSEMNVSTLELGDSALYLCASSSGQAPYGYTFGSGTRLTVV.

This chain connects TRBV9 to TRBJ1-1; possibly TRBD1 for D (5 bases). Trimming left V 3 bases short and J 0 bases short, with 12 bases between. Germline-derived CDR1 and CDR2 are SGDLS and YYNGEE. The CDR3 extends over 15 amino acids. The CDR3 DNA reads TGTGCCAGCAGCGACGACAGAGATTTGAACACTGAAGCTTTCTTT. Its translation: CASSDDRDLNTEAFF.

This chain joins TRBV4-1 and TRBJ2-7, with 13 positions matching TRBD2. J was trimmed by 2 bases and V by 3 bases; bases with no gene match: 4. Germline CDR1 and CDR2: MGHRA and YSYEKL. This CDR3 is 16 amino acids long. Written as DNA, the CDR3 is TGCGCCAGCAGCCAGGTGACTAGCGGGAGGACCTACGAGCAGTACTTC. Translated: CASSQVTSGRTYEQYF.

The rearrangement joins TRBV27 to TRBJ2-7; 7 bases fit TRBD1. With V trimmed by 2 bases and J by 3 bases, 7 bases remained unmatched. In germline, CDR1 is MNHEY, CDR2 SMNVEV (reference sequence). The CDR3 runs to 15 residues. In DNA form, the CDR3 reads TGTGCCAGCAGTTTAGGAACAGGGGATTTCTACGAGCAGTACTTC. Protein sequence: CASSLGTGDFYEQYF.

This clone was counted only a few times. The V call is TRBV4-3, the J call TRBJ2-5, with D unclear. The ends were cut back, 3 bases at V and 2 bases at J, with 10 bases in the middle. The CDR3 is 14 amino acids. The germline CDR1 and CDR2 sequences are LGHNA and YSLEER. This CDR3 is CASSQGTAQETQYF. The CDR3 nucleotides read TGCGCCAGCAGCCAGGGTACAGCTCAAGAGACCCAGTACTTC.

Here the CDR3 reads CASSCLAPGDTQYF. CDR3 bases: TGTGCCAGCAGCTGCTTAGCACCGGGGGATACGCAGTATTTT. The V call is TRBV11-1, the J call TRBJ2-3; possible D gene TRBD2, 5 bases. Trimming took off 4 bases at V and 6 bases at J, with 14 bases between the two ends. Germline V gene sequence: CDR1 SGHAT, CDR2 FQDESV (reference sequence). This CDR3 contains 14 residues.

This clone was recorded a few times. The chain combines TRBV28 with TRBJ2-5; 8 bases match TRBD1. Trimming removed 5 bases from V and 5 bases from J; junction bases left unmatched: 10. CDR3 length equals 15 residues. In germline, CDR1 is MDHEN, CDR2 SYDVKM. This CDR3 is CASSIQGVDRETQYF. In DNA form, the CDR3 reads TGTGCCAGCAGTATACAGGGGGTGGATAGGGAGACCCAGTACTTC.

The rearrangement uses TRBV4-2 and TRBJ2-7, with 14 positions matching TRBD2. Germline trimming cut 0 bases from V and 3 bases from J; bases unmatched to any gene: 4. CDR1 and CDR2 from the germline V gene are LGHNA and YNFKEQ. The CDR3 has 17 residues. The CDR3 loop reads CASSQEGLAGAFYEQYF. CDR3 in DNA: TGTGCCAGCAGCCAAGAGGGACTAGCGGGAGCTTTCTACGAGCAGTACTTC.

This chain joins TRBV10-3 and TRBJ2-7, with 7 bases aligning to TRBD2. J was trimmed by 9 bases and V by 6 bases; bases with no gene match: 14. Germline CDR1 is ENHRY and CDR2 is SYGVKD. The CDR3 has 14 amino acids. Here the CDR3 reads CAISPGLFLRVQYF. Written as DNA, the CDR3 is TGTGCCATCAGCCCGGGACTATTTTTACGAGTGCAGTACTTC.

The CDR3 sequence is CAWSVRRTILSYEQYF. The DNA of the CDR3 is TGTGCCTGGAGTGTACGAAGAACCATACTCTCCTACGAGCAGTACTTC. The V and J genes are TRBV30 and TRBJ2-7; D is ambiguous. This CDR3 contains 16 residues. Germline V gene lookup returns CDR1 GTSNPN and CDR2 SVGIG (reference sequence). V was clipped by 0 bases and J by 0 bases, with 15 bases between them.

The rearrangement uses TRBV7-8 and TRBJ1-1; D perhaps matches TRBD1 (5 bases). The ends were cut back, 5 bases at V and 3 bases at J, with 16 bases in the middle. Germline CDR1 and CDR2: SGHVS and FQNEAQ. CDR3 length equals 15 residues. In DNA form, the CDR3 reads TGTGCCAGCAGCGGGGGGGGACTTAGGGACACTGAAGCTTTCTTT. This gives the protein CASSGGGLRDTEAFF.

CDR3 loop: CASSFRRVPYEQYF. Here the CDR3 DNA reads TGCGCCAGCAGCTTCCGCAGGGTACCCTACGAGCAGTACTTC. The J gene is TRBJ2-7, the V gene TRBV5-1; D possibly corresponds to TRBD1 (5 bases). The CDR3 runs 14 residues. V was shortened by 2 bases and J by 2 bases, with 11 bases between the two germline ends. Germline loops: CDR1 SGHRS, CDR2 YFSETQ. Filled out from reference TRBV5-1 and TRBJ2-7, the complete variable domain reads KAGVTQTPRYLIKTRGQQVTLSCSPISGHRSVSWYQQTPGQGLQFLFEYFSETQRNKGNFPGRFSGRQFSNSRSEMNVSTLELGDSALYLCASSFRRVPYEQYFGPGTRLTVT.